The T cell receptor (beta chain) under discussion was sequenced for a study of T cell responses to AZD1222 COVID-19 vaccine. V shed 4 bases and J 5 bases; nucleotides not matched to a gene: 10. The germline V gene encodes CDR1 SQVTM and CDR2 ANQGSEA. This CDR3 region has 15 residues. Profiling relied on immunoSEQ multiplex PCR, and the TCRdb table lists in-frame clones only, not all of them. This sample carries 150,000 or so clones, around 90% of them seen once, and the ten largest clones take around 2.9%. The TCR was taken from an adult in good health. This chain joins TRBV29-1 and TRBJ1-2; TRBD1 matches at 10 bases. The material was peripheral blood, obtained on day 0 of AZD1222 vaccination. The DNA of the CDR3 is TGCAGCGTTGTTGTTGGACAGGGGGGTAGATATGGCTACACCTTC. Translated: CSVVVGQGGRYGYTF. The variable domain in full, with the rest retrieved from reference TRBV29-1 and TRBJ1-2, is SAVISQKPSRDICQRGTSLTIQCQVDSQVTMMFWYRQQPGQSLTLIATANQGSEATYESGFVIDKFPISRPNLTFSTLTVSNMSPEDSSIYLCSVVVGQGGRYGYTFGSGTRLTVV.